The 22 T cell receptor beta chains presented below share a single source sample, sequenced in a study of cytomegalovirus exposure and HLA in healthy donors. PCR was performed using 60 Vbeta and 13 Jbeta primers. Using immunoSEQ multiplex PCR, the repertoire was profiled, and TCRdb retains in-frame clones only, with some absent. The table lists around 170,000 clones, over 75% of them singletons. The specimen sequenced was PBMCs. The receptors were gathered from a man aged 45-65 years in good health and CMV-seronegative.

V usage is TRBV5-1 and J usage is TRBJ1-1, with D unclear. The CDR3 sequence is 17 residues long. V was cut by 0 bases and J by 4 bases, with 19 bases left in between. CDR1 is SGHRS and CDR2 is YFSETQ in the germline V gene. The chain's CDR3 is CASSLAPTGGISTEAFF. CDR3 nucleotides: TGCGCCAGCAGCTTGGCCCCTACGGGAGGGATTAGCACTGAAGCTTTCTTT.

This clone turned up a few times. V is TRBV7-6 and J is TRBJ1-1, with TRBD1 identical over 8 bases. This CDR3 has 16 amino acids. Trimming cost V 5 bases and J 5 bases; bases outside gene matches: 13. Looked up from germline, CDR1 is SGHVS and CDR2 is FNYEAQ. The CDR3 DNA sequence: TGTGCCAGCAGCCCAAGGGGGGAGACAGGGGATACTGAAGCTTTCTTT. Translating it yields CASSPRGETGDTEAFF.

The chain recombines TRBV9 with TRBJ2-1; TRBD2 aligns across 9 bases. The length of the CDR3 is 15 residues. Germline CDR1 reads SGDLS; CDR2 reads YYNGEE. The J segment lost 0 bases and the V segment lost 4 bases, leaving 2 bases of the junction unmatched. For the CDR3, the DNA is TGTGCCAGCAGCAAGCGGGGGGACTCCTACAATGAGCAGTTCTTC. This sequence encodes CASSKRGDSYNEQFF.

This rearrangement joins TRBV14 to TRBJ1-4; TRBD1 matches 9 bases. This CDR3 contains 14 residues. Germline V lookup: CDR1 SGHDN, CDR2 FVKESK. V trimming: 5 bases; J trimming: 12 bases; junction bases outside the gene matches: 10. For the CDR3, the DNA is TGTGCCAGCAGCGAGGGACAGGGTGAGAAGGAACTGTTTTTT. This translates into CASSEGQGEKELFF.

This chain uses TRBV13 with TRBJ2-5, with 11 bases lining up with TRBD2. Germline CDR1 and CDR2: PRHDT and FYEKMQ (reference sequence). The length of the CDR3 is 14 residues. With 5 bases clipped from V and 3 bases from J, the junction kept 2 bases outside the gene matches. CDR3 sequence reads: CASSLGLAEETQYF. The DNA of the CDR3 is TGTGCCAGCAGCCTGGGACTAGCGGAAGAGACCCAGTACTTC.

To note about this clone: One end of the junction fails to match germline, which may point to a read error. The V and J genes are TRBV7-9 and TRBJ2-2; D is possibly TRBD2 (6 bases). This CDR3 contains 15 residues. The germline V gene encodes CDR1 SEHNR and CDR2 FQNEAQ (reference sequence). DNA for the CDR3: TGTTCCAGCACCCCCGGAGGGATGAACACCGGGGAGCTGTTTTTT. Its translation is CSSTPGGMNTGELFF.

V and J are TRBV4-1 and TRBJ2-3, with a tentative D call TRBD1 (6 bases). CDR1 and CDR2 from the germline V gene are MGHRA and YSYEKL. The germline V and J ends were trimmed by 7 bases and 0 bases, with 17 bases remaining between them. The length of the CDR3 is 16 residues. The CDR3 nucleotides are TGCGCCAGCACCGAGAGGGGGTCGAGGAGCACAGATACGCAGTATTTT. This sequence encodes CASTERGSRSTDTQYF.

This chain uses TRBV7-8 with TRBJ2-7; D is unresolved. V lost 4 bases and J lost 3, with 13 bases in between. This CDR3 is 14 amino acids long. Germline V gives CDR1 SGHVS, CDR2 FQNEAQ. The CDR3: CASSYQAKNYEQYF. DNA for the CDR3: TGTGCCAGCAGCTACCAAGCGAAGAACTACGAGCAGTACTTC. Using reference TRBV7-8 and TRBJ2-7 for the parts outside the CDR3, the full variable domain is GAGVSQSPRYKVAKRGQDVALRCDPISGHVSLFWYQQALGQGPEFLTYFQNEAQLDKSGLPSDRFFAERPEGSVSTLKIQRTQQEDSAVYLCASSYQAKNYEQYFGPGTRLTVT.

V and J are TRBV18 and TRBJ1-2; TRBD1 aligns across 7 bases. J lost 7 bases, V lost 0 bases, and 11 bases had no gene match. The germline V gene encodes CDR1 KGHSH and CDR2 LQKENI. This CDR3 comprises 16 residues. The DNA for the CDR3 is TGTGCCAGCTCACCACCGGACAGGCAACAAACACGTGGCTACACCTTC. This codes for CASSPPDRQQTRGYTF.

This clone was seen once. This sequence joins TRBV5-4 and TRBJ2-1; D might be TRBD1 (5 bases). The germline V gene encodes CDR1 SGHNT and CDR2 YYREEE (reference sequence). This CDR3 region has 13 residues. Deletions cut 0 bases from V and 10 bases from J, with 11 bases between. The CDR3 nucleotides are TGTGCCAGCAGCTTGGCCCAGGGAATCGAGCAGTTCTTC. Its translation: CASSLAQGIEQFF.

The chain uses TRBV4-2 and TRBJ2-7; D possibly corresponds to TRBD2 (5 bases). The CDR3 covers 14 residues. The germline V gene has CDR1 LGHNA and CDR2 YNFKEQ. V lost 1 base and J lost 6, with 13 bases in between. The CDR3 region has the DNA TGTGCCAGCAGCCAAGGGGGAGAGGGCCCCGAGCAGTACTTC. This sequence encodes CASSQGGEGPEQYF.

The chain couples TRBV5-1 to TRBJ2-3, with a possible D match to TRBD2 (5 bases). Trimming stripped 0 bases from V and 3 bases from J, with 11 bases between. This CDR3 has 15 residues. Germline CDR1 is SGHRS and CDR2 is YFSETQ. In DNA, the CDR3 is TGCGCCAGCAGCTTGGCCCCCCGGGGAACAGATACGCAGTATTTT. Amino acids: CASSLAPRGTDTQYF.

This clone was recorded only once. The rearrangement links TRBV29-1 to TRBJ2-7; tentative D call: TRBD2 (5 bases). Trimming stripped 4 bases from V and 5 bases from J, with 12 bases between. Germline assignment: CDR1 SQVTM and CDR2 ANQGSEA. The CDR3 contains 12 residues. The CDR3, as DNA: TGCAGCGTTGCGCCGGGGTCCGACGAGCAGTACTTC. Protein product: CSVAPGSDEQYF.

This chain joins TRBV5-6 and TRBJ1-2; D is ambiguous. The germline V gene encodes CDR1 SGHDT and CDR2 YYEEEE. The CDR3 contains 15 residues. V was trimmed by 0 bases and J by 3 bases, leaving 12 bases between them. CDR3 sequence (DNA): TGTGCCAGCAGCTTGGAGGTGGTGGGAGACTATGGCTACACCTTC. This gives the protein CASSLEVVGDYGYTF.

The rearrangement uses TRBV5-6 and TRBJ1-6; D might be TRBD1 (6 bases). Germline CDR1 and CDR2: SGHDT and YYEEEE. The ends were cut back, 5 bases at V and 7 bases at J, with 16 bases in the middle. The CDR3 runs 15 residues. CDR3 loop: CASSFTGLWNSPLHF. CDR3 DNA: TGTGCCAGCAGTTTTACAGGGCTTTGGAATTCACCCCTCCACTTT.

The chain has TRBV7-9 and TRBJ2-1; 11 bases match TRBD2. Losses at the gene ends were 2 bases for V and 9 bases for J; bases not matched to a gene: 6. CDR1 is SEHNR, CDR2 FQNEAQ, per germline (reference sequence). The length of the CDR3 is 15 residues. The CDR3, as DNA: TGTGCCAGCAGCTTACTTAGCGGGGGGGAGGGTGAGCAGTTCTTC. Amino acid sequence: CASSLLSGGEGEQFF.

This clone has a single count. J is TRBJ1-5 and V is TRBV18, with D unresolved. V was cut by 3 bases and J by 2 bases, with 14 bases left in between. The CDR3 extends over 16 amino acids. Per germline, CDR1 KGHSH and CDR2 LQKENI. The CDR3 protein is CASSPTKEAGNQPQHF. The CDR3 bases are TGTGCCAGCTCACCCACGAAGGAGGCAGGCAATCAGCCCCAGCATTTT.

The V gene is TRBV10-3, the J gene TRBJ2-1, with TRBD1 matching over 10 bases. The V and J ends lost 6 bases and 4 bases, in that order; junction bases with no gene match: 6. The CDR3 sequence is 15 residues long. Germline CDR1 ENHRY, CDR2 SYGVKD. The CDR3, as DNA: TGTGCCATCAGCCTGGACAGGGGGAGGTACAATGAGCAGTTCTTC. This codes for CAISLDRGRYNEQFF.

The rearrangement links TRBV5-3 to TRBJ1-5; a weak D match, TRBD1 (6 bases). TRBV5-3 is reported as an ORF; its role is uncertain. The CDR3 is 16 amino acids. The V gene lost 0 bases and the J gene lost 7 bases, with 17 bases spanning the gap. In nucleotides, the CDR3 is TGTGCCAGAAGCTTGGGTGTCGGGGGGCCGGGACAGCCCCAGCATTTT. Translating it yields CARSLGVGGPGQPQHF.

V and J are TRBV6-6 and TRBJ2-2, with 7 bases that match TRBD2. J lost 6 bases, V lost 6 bases, and 10 bases had no gene match. Germline CDR1 reads MNHNY; CDR2 reads SVGAGI (reference sequence). The CDR3 runs to 15 residues. CDR3 region: CASRPSGRGAGELFF. In DNA, the CDR3 is TGTGCCAGCAGACCCAGTGGGAGGGGTGCCGGGGAGCTGTTTTTT.

This chain uses TRBV11-2 with TRBJ2-2; 8 bases map to TRBD1. CDR3 length equals 13 residues. Unmatched junction bases numbered 3, after V lost 5 bases and J lost 7 bases. Germline loops: CDR1 SGHAT, CDR2 FQNNGV. The CDR3 nucleotides read TGTGCCAGCAGCAACAGGGGGTACGGGGAGCTGTTTTTT. Protein: CASSNRGYGELFF.

This clone was observed a single time. The chain links TRBV27 to TRBJ2-6, with TRBD2 as a possible D gene (5 bases). CDR3 size: 16 residues. The germline V gene encodes CDR1 MNHEY and CDR2 SMNVEV (reference sequence). V gave up 3 bases and J gave up 2 bases, with 11 bases separating them. The CDR3: CASSLAGRTGANVLTF. The CDR3 DNA reads as TGTGCCAGCAGTTTGGCGGGTCGTACTGGGGCCAACGTCCTGACTTTC.